A selection of T cell receptor beta chains follows, all from one sample in a study of vaccination and CD4 T cells after COVID-19. TCRdb re-analysed the PCR reads in MiXCR, keeping a single row per CDR3 protein. The table lists roughly 4,000 distinct CDR3 sequences, about 35% of them singletons. Antigens for these TCRs are unknown. Sequenced: CD4+ T cells from blood, cultured in vitro. The receptors were gathered from a human donor in good health. Each CDR3 is given with its conserved first and last residue. Fields, in order: D gene, V gene, clone size, J gene, CDR3 protein, CDR3 DNA. The D gene is left open where the match is weak. Some rows have no size entry. The others give once, few or many, or a class for an expanded clone.

-	TRBV30	-	TRBJ2-5	CAWGQTKETQYF	TGTGCCTGGGGACAGACAAAAGAGACCCAGTACTTC
-	TRBV30	-	TRBJ1-1	CAWNRAGAMRTEAFF	TGTGCCTGGAATAGGGCAGGGGCCATGAGAACTGAAGCTTTCTTT
-	TRBV6-1	-	TRBJ1-6	CASSAAGGPGNSPLHF	TGTGCCAGCAGTGCTGCGGGCGGACCCGGTAATTCACCCCTCCACTTT
-	TRBV19	few	TRBJ1-6	CASSIKGPGRLIPLHF	TGTGCCAGTAGTATAAAAGGGCCGGGACGGCTTATCCCCCTCCACTTT
-	TRBV27	few	TRBJ1-2	CASSLYPRGAGGYTF	TGTGCCAGCAGTTTATATCCCCGGGGGGCGGGTGGCTACACCTTC
TRBD1	TRBV19	-	TRBJ1-5	CASSFGTADSNQPQHF	TGTGCCAGTAGTTTTGGGACAGCCGATAGCAATCAGCCCCAGCATTTT
TRBD2	TRBV7-8	few	TRBJ2-3	CASSLRGGDTQYF	TGTGCCAGCAGCTTGCGGGGGGGAGATACGCAGTATTTT
-	TRBV18	-	TRBJ1-5	CASSPADVYQPQHF	TGTGCCAGCTCACCGGCTGATGTTTATCAGCCCCAGCATTTT
-	TRBV2	few	TRBJ2-5	CASSEWTVQETQYF	TGTGCCAGCAGTGAGTGGACTGTCCAAGAGACCCAGTACTTC
-	TRBV6-1	-	TRBJ1-3	CASSPTGNTIYF	TGTGCCAGCAGTCCGACTGGAAACACCATATATTTT
-	TRBV11-2	few	TRBJ1-2	CASSLDGGYGYTF	TGTGCCAGCAGCTTAGATGGGGGATATGGCTACACCTTC
-	TRBV7-3	-	TRBJ2-1	CASSLDQGGYNEQFF	TGTGCCAGCAGCTTAGACCAGGGGGGGTACAATGAGCAGTTCTTC
-	TRBV15	-	TRBJ2-2	CATSSRFGELFF	TGTGCCACCAGCAGCCGGTTCGGGGAGCTGTTTTTT
-	TRBV27	-	TRBJ1-3	CASSPSMFRSLSGNTIYF	TGTGCCAGCAGTCCCTCAATGTTCAGGTCCCTCTCTGGAAACACCATATATTTT
-	TRBV6-1	few	TRBJ1-1	CASTVGSFEAFF	TGTGCCAGCACTGTCGGAAGCTTTGAAGCTTTCTTT
-	TRBV12-3/TRBV12-4	few	TRBJ1-1	CASSLAGDTEAFF	TGTGCCAGCAGTTTGGCAGGGGACACTGAAGCTTTCTTT
TRBD1	TRBV19	-	TRBJ1-5	CASKRDRASNQPQHF	TGTGCCAGTAAGAGGGACAGGGCTAGCAATCAGCCCCAGCATTTT
-	TRBV6-1	once	TRBJ1-4	CASTWTQVGKLFF	TGTGCCAGCACTTGGACACAGGTCGGAAAACTGTTTTTT
-	TRBV10-2	few	TRBJ1-5	CASSADRLGNQPQHF	TGCGCCAGCAGTGCCGACAGGCTGGGCAATCAGCCCCAGCATTTT
-	TRBV12-3/TRBV12-4	-	TRBJ1-1	CASSLTGRNTEAFF	TGTGCCAGCAGTTTAACAGGGAGGAACACTGAAGCTTTCTTT
-	TRBV7-2	-	TRBJ2-2	CAGSFGGQANTGELFF	TGTGCCGGCAGCTTCGGGGGCCAGGCGAACACCGGGGAGCTGTTTTTT
TRBD1	TRBV7-2	few	TRBJ1-1	CASSARQGNTEAFF	TGTGCCAGCAGCGCTCGACAGGGAAACACTGAAGCTTTCTTT
-	TRBV21-1	-	TRBJ1-5	CASSKGSGRGSNQPQHF	TGTGCCAGCAGCAAAGGGTCCGGCAGGGGTTCAAATCAGCCCCAGCATTTT
-	TRBV10-2	-	TRBJ2-7	CASSRGAHEQYF	TGCGCCAGCAGTCGCGGGGCACACGAGCAGTACTTC
TRBD2	TRBV7-2	few	TRBJ2-5	CASSFNTGASGGLAQYF	TGTGCCAGCAGCTTTAACACCGGGGCTAGCGGGGGACTCGCCCAGTACTTC
TRBD1	TRBV19	-	TRBJ1-6	CASQYRGQGSPLHF	TGTGCCAGTCAGTACAGGGGCCAGGGGTCACCCCTCCACTTT
-	TRBV6-1	few	TRBJ1-1	CASRGQTGSVGAFF	TGTGCCAGCAGGGGCCAAACAGGGTCTGTGGGAGCTTTCTTT
-	TRBV20-1	few	TRBJ1-4	CSARTVGHGEKLFF	TGCAGTGCTCGGACTGTTGGGCATGGTGAAAAACTGTTTTTT
-	TRBV20-1	-	TRBJ2-5	CSARDRRVRTKETQYF	TGCAGTGCTAGAGATCGGCGGGTTAGGACAAAAGAGACCCAGTACTTC
-	TRBV6-1	few	TRBJ2-4	CASSGLRAAKNIQYF	TGTGCCAGCAGTGGGTTAAGGGCAGCCAAAAACATTCAGTACTTC
TRBD2	TRBV20-1	-	TRBJ2-1	CSAPRLAGGDNEQFF	TGCAGTGCTCCCCGCCTAGCGGGGGGGGACAATGAGCAGTTCTTC
-	TRBV7-2	-	TRBJ1-1	CASSADMNTEAFF	TGTGCCAGCAGCGCTGACATGAACACTGAAGCTTTCTTT
-	TRBV21-1	-	TRBJ1-2	CASSSLGPDNYGYTF	TGTGCCAGCAGCTCCCTAGGCCCAGATAACTATGGCTACACCTTC
-	TRBV10-3	-	TRBJ1-2	CAILSRNMSGYTF	TGTGCCATCCTTTCCAGGAATATGTCGGGCTACACCTTC
-	TRBV10-2	-	TRBJ1-3	CASREPMAAPGNTIYF	TGCGCCAGCAGGGAGCCTATGGCGGCGCCTGGAAACACCATATATTTT
-	TRBV2	few	TRBJ1-2	CASSPRGSYGYTF	TGTGCCAGCAGTCCCCGGGGCTCTTATGGCTACACCTTC
TRBD1	TRBV25-1	-	TRBJ2-3	CASRDWGQGRDTQYF	TGTGCCAGCAGGGATTGGGGACAGGGCAGGGATACGCAGTATTTT
-	TRBV20-1	large	TRBJ1-1	CSASSSSGVGTEAFF	TGCAGTGCTAGTTCCTCCAGCGGGGTTGGGACTGAAGCTTTCTTT
TRBD2	TRBV5-1	few	TRBJ2-7	CASSLAPTSGATYEQYF	TGCGCCAGCAGCTTGGCCCCCACTAGCGGGGCAACCTACGAGCAGTACTTC
-	TRBV12-3/TRBV12-4	few	TRBJ1-1	CASSGITEAFF	TGTGCCAGCAGTGGCATTACTGAAGCTTTCTTT
TRBD1	TRBV7-9	-	TRBJ1-1	CASSTGTGDNTEAFF	TGTGCCAGCAGCACAGGGACAGGGGACAACACTGAAGCTTTCTTT
-	TRBV10-1	few	TRBJ1-1	CASSEVKESPEAFF	TGCGCCAGCAGTGAGGTCAAGGAGAGCCCTGAAGCTTTCTTT
-	TRBV15	-	TRBJ2-7	CATSRDSLAEQYF	TGTGCCACCAGCAGAGATTCATTGGCCGAGCAGTACTTC
-	TRBV7-2	few	TRBJ1-1	CASSLGIDNTEAFF	TGTGCCAGCAGCTTAGGGATAGACAACACTGAAGCTTTCTTT
TRBD1	TRBV5-6	-	TRBJ1-2	CASSSPGQGDGYTF	TGTGCCAGCAGCTCTCCGGGACAGGGCGATGGCTACACCTTC
-	TRBV4-1	-	TRBJ1-2	CASSQDLTLTYGYTF	TGCGCCAGCAGCCAAGATTTAACTCTAACCTATGGCTACACCTTC